Following are 10 T cell receptor beta chains from one sample sequenced in a study of shared clonotypes between healthy human individuals (dated by TCRdb to 2019 to 2021). Library preparation employed the immunoSEQ multiplex PCR assay. The table was pulled from immuneACCESS by TCRdb, which kept in-frame rearrangements only. Such tables lose some clones; where checked, under half of the loss comes from unresolved V genes, and the rest has no known cause. The sample table lists around 1.1 million clones, around 82% of them with a count of one. The leading ten clones occupy 0.61% of the sample. Sequenced: memory CD4+ T cells from PBMCs. The cell subset or site label corresponds to: CD45RA-negative fraction. Receptors were obtained from a man younger than 35 in good health. Some clones in this sample may be carry-over from other donors' samples.

The V call is TRBV7-2, the J call TRBJ2-5; D not resolved. Trimming cost V 4 bases and J 0 bases, with 12 bases left between them. Germline loops: CDR1 SGHTA, CDR2 FQGNSA. This CDR3 contains 15 residues. The CDR3 region is CASSSSSMYQETQYF. The CDR3 DNA reads as TGTGCCAGCAGCTCCTCTTCCATGTACCAAGAGACCCAGTACTTC.

Of note for this clone: Mismatch with germline at one junction end may stem from a read error. The gene calls are TRBV5-6 and TRBJ2-7, with D maybe TRBD1 (6 bases). Germline CDR1 is SGHDT and CDR2 is YYEEEE. The CDR3 has 13 amino acids. The CDR3 loop is CASSRIGGYGQYF. The CDR3 region has the DNA TGTGCCAGCAGCCGCATAGGGGGATACGGGCAGTACTTC. The full variable domain, its missing parts supplied by reference TRBV5-6 and TRBJ2-7, is DAGVTQSPTHLIKTRGQQVTLRCSPKSGHDTVSWYQQALGQGPQFIFQYYEEEERQRGNFPDRFSGHQFPNYSSELNVNALLLGDSALYLCASSRIGGYGQYFGPGTRLTVT.

The CDR3 is CASSQRTTASPLHF. CDR3 nucleotide sequence: TGTGCCAGCAGCCAAAGAACGACGGCATCACCCCTCCACTTT. V and J are TRBV28 and TRBJ1-6, with D uncertain. V was cut by 6 bases and J by 10 bases, with 16 bases left in between. This CDR3 spans 14 amino acids. From germline, CDR1 is MDHEN and CDR2 SYDVKM.

Comments on this clone: One base away lies a much larger clone, so this may be a sequencing read error. The chain joins TRBV4-2 to TRBJ2-2, with 7 bases matching TRBD2. J lost 1 base, V lost 8 bases, and 13 bases had no gene match. The length of the CDR3 is 17 residues. Germline V CDR1 and CDR2: LGHNA, YNFKEQ. The CDR3 DNA follows: TGTGCCAGCGGCCCGGGGGGAGTAGCGGGGAACACCGGGGAGCTGTTTTTT. Translation gives CASGPGGVAGNTGELFF.

The V gene is TRBV2, the J gene TRBJ2-3; D possibly corresponds to TRBD1 (5 bases). Germline V gene lookup returns CDR1 SNHLY and CDR2 FYNNEI. This CDR3 is 13 amino acids long. V was shortened by 9 bases and J by 6 bases, with 16 bases between the two germline ends. The DNA of the CDR3 is TGTGCCAGGGCTGGACAACCTGGGGATACGCAGTATTTT. Translated, it gives CARAGQPGDTQYF.

This sequence joins TRBV6-1 and TRBJ2-7, with 7 bases that match TRBD2. The junction had 2 bases not matched to a gene; V was cut back by 5 bases and J by 7 bases. The V gene's germline CDR1 is MNHNS and CDR2 SASEGT. The CDR3 covers 11 residues. In nucleotides, the CDR3 is TGTGCCAGCAGTAACGGGGGGGAGCAGTACTTC. It encodes CASSNGGEQYF.

This rearrangement joins TRBV30 to TRBJ2-1, with D tentatively TRBD1 or TRBD2 (5 bases each). The CDR3 extends over 15 amino acids. The germline V gene has CDR1 GTSNPN and CDR2 SVGIG (reference sequence). Trimming stripped 2 bases from V and 3 bases from J, with 14 bases between. The CDR3: CAWSRGTGRYNEQFF. The CDR3 region has the DNA TGTGCCTGGAGTAGAGGCACGGGACGCTACAATGAGCAGTTCTTC. The whole variable domain, filled in from reference TRBV30 and TRBJ2-1, reads SQTIHQWPATLVQPVGSPLSLECTVEGTSNPNLYWYRQAAGRGLQLLFYSVGIGQISSEVPQNLSASRPQDRQFILSSKKLLLSDSGFYLCAWSRGTGRYNEQFFGPGTRLTVL.

The chain combines TRBV4-3 with TRBJ2-3; 10 bases line up with TRBD2. CDR1 is LGHNA, CDR2 YSLEER, per germline. The length of the CDR3 is 14 residues. V gave up 2 bases and J gave up 4 bases; unmatched junction bases: 0. CDR3 amino acids: CASSQLAGADTQYF. The CDR3 DNA follows: TGCGCCAGCAGCCAACTAGCGGGAGCAGATACGCAGTATTTT.

Concerning this clone: Other DNA sequences in this sample translate to the same CDR3. This chain joins TRBV4-3 and TRBJ2-5; D gene ambiguous. The germline V gene has CDR1 LGHNA and CDR2 YSLEER. CDR3 length: 15 residues. V was pared by 0 bases and J by 5 bases, with 13 bases between. The CDR3 spells CASSQDFRSGETQYF. CDR3 coding DNA: TGCGCCAGCAGCCAAGATTTCAGGTCCGGGGAGACCCAGTACTTC.

The J gene is TRBJ2-2, the V gene TRBV2; TRBD1 aligns across 9 bases. This CDR3 has 14 residues. Germline V gene data show CDR1 as SNHLY and CDR2 as FYNNEI. Unmatched junction bases numbered 6, after V lost 6 bases and J lost 7 bases. CDR3 in DNA: TGTGCCAGCAGCCGGGACAGGGACGACGGGGAGCTGTTTTTT. It yields the protein CASSRDRDDGELFF.